The sequence of this T cell receptor beta chain was determined in a study of type 1 regulatory T cells. In the study overall: T-allo10 is an in vitro-generated, Tr1-enriched CD4 T cell product specific for alloantigen.

This clonotype has just a few counts. Its cognate antigen is unknown. TCRdb re-called the reads through MiXCR, storing one row per CDR3 protein. The sample yields around 62,000 distinct CDR3 sequences, around 60% seen once. The graft donor-derived T-allo10 cells reportedly recognize host alloantigens, are anergic, and suppress alloantigen-specifically. The sequenced material came from cultured T cells, either the whole culture or a sorted T cell fraction (not recorded which). Regarding subset: Tr1-enriched cell product generated in vitro against host alloantigens. The source is a human donor in good health.

The CDR3 DNA is TGTGCCAGCTCACCTCAACTGGGGGCTGGCTCCTACAATGAGCAGTTCTTC. Its protein product is CASSPQLGAGSYNEQFF. V usage is TRBV18 and J usage is TRBJ2-1; perhaps TRBD1 as D (6 bases). The CDR3 extends over 17 amino acids. Germline assignment: CDR1 KGHSH and CDR2 LQKENI. The V and J ends lost 3 bases and 0 bases respectively, with 15 bases between them.